The 10 T cell receptor beta chains below come from one sample, sequenced in a study of shared clonotypes between healthy human individuals. Only in-frame clones appear in the TCRdb table, and some are missing; sequencing was by immunoSEQ multiplex PCR. Seen here are about 1.4 million clones, more than 95% observed once, and the top ten hold roughly 1.2%. The sequenced sample was naive CD4+ T cells sorted from blood. This sample's subset: CD45RA+ positively selected. The origin of the receptors is a man aged 25-45 years in good health.

Remarks on this clone: This same CDR3 is encoded by further DNA sequences in the sample. The chain carries TRBV18 and TRBJ2-7, with 11 bases that match TRBD1. Germline CDR1 KGHSH, CDR2 LQKENI. With V trimmed by 1 base and J by 2 bases, 7 bases remained unmatched. This CDR3 has 17 amino acids. CDR3 protein: CASSPLTPGQGAYEQYF. DNA for the CDR3: TGTGCCAGCTCACCACTCACCCCGGGACAGGGGGCCTACGAGCAGTACTTC.

The chain has TRBV28 and TRBJ1-2; D is perhaps TRBD1 (5 bases). With 3 bases removed from V and 0 bases from J, the gap between germline ends came to 17 bases. The CDR3 contains 17 residues. From germline, CDR1 is MDHEN and CDR2 SYDVKM. Here the CDR3 DNA reads TGTGCCAGCAGTTTCCCCCTGGGGCGGAGCTCTAACTATGGCTACACCTTC. This gives the protein CASSFPLGRSSNYGYTF.

In its sample, this clone was seen a few times. Other DNA sequences in the sample encode the same CDR3. The V call is TRBV5-1, the J call TRBJ2-5; D is uncertain. Trimming cost V 1 base and J 2 bases, with 0 bases left between them. The CDR3 loop spans 11 amino acids. The germline gives CDR1 SGHRS, CDR2 YFSETQ. CDR3 nucleotide sequence: TGCGCCAGCAGCTTGCAAGAGACCCAGTACTTC. Amino acids: CASSLQETQYF.

The rearrangement links TRBV15 to TRBJ2-6; D unresolved. The germline V gene has CDR1 LNHNV and CDR2 YYDKDF (reference sequence). The CDR3 is made up of 16 amino acids. The V end lost 0 bases, the J end lost 2 bases, and 8 bases lay between the germline ends. CDR3 DNA: TGTGCCACCAGCAGAGACATTCGAGCTGGGGCCAACGTCCTGACTTTC. Residues: CATSRDIRAGANVLTF.

The rearrangement links TRBV6-1 to TRBJ1-1, with TRBD1 as a possible D gene (5 bases). The germline V and J ends were trimmed by 3 bases and 1 base, with 12 bases remaining between them. The length of the CDR3 is 15 residues. Germline V gives CDR1 MNHNS, CDR2 SASEGT. CDR3 coding DNA: TGTGCCAGCAGTGACTGGGGGGGTCCGAACACTGAAGCTTTCTTT. Its translation is CASSDWGGPNTEAFF.

The rearrangement joins TRBV7-6 to TRBJ2-3; 13 bases agree with TRBD2. CDR1 and CDR2 from the germline V gene are SGHVS and FNYEAQ. CDR3 size: 15 residues. J was trimmed by 4 bases and V by 5 bases; bases with no gene match: 3. This CDR3 is CASSALAGGPDTQYF. For the CDR3, the DNA is TGTGCCAGCAGCGCACTAGCGGGAGGGCCAGATACGCAGTATTTT.

This rearrangement joins TRBV12-5 to TRBJ2-1; D remains ambiguous. CDR3 length: 14 residues. Trimming removed 8 bases from V and 6 bases from J, with 17 bases in between. In germline, CDR1 is LGHNT, CDR2 FRNRAP. DNA of the CDR3: TGTGCTAGTAGCCGGACGGGTGTGTCCAATGAGCAGTTCTTC. Protein product: CASSRTGVSNEQFF.

The J gene is TRBJ2-7, the V gene TRBV4-1; D unclear. The CDR3 spans 15 residues. The germline V gene encodes CDR1 MGHRA and CDR2 YSYEKL. Trimming stripped 1 base from V and 5 bases from J, with 15 bases between. The CDR3 DNA reads as TGCGCCAGCAGCCAAGTCCGTTCCGCGGCTAACGAGCAGTACTTC. Its protein product is CASSQVRSAANEQYF.

The rearrangement uses TRBV18 and TRBJ2-7; the D is unclear. The CDR3 totals 17 residues. Germline V gene sequence: CDR1 KGHSH, CDR2 LQKENI. Trimming left V 3 bases short and J 0 bases short, with 18 bases between. The CDR3 region is CASSPLGHRTSSYEQYF. CDR3 bases: TGTGCCAGCTCACCCCTAGGGCACCGAACCAGCTCCTACGAGCAGTACTTC.

The CDR3 region is CASSDPGLMNTEAFF. The CDR3 nucleotides read TGTGCCAGCAGTGATCCGGGACTGATGAACACTGAAGCTTTCTTT. This chain links TRBV25-1 with TRBJ1-1, with D possibly being TRBD1 (5 bases). The CDR3 is 15 amino acids. Germline CDR1 and CDR2: MGHDK and SYGVNS. V was pared by 3 bases and J by 0 bases, with 11 bases between.